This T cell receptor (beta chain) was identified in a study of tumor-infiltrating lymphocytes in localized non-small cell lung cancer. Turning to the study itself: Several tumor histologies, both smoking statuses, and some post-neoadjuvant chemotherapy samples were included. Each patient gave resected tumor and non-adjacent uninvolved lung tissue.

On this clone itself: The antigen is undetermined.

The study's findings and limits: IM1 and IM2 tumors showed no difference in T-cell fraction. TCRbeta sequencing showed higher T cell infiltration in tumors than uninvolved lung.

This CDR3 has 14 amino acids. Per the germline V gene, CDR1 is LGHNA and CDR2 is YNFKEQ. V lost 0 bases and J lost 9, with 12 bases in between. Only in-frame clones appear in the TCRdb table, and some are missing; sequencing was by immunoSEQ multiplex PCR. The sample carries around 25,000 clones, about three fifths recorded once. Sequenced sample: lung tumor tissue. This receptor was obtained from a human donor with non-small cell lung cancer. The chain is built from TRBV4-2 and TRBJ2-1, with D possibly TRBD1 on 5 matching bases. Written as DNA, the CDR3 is TGTGCCAGCAGCCAAGAGCCCCAGGGTGGTGAGCAGTTCTTC. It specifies CASSQEPQGGEQFF.